This T cell receptor beta chain was identified in a study of blood T cells in healthy people across ages. Findings of the study overall: Using unsorted PBMCs precluded a conclusive naive versus antigen-experienced comparison.

The use of a sample-barcoded 5' primer and a J-beta primer mix characterized a second PCR of about 6 to 11 cycles. Individual samples furnished no less than 2.5 million CDR3-containing paired-end reads apiece. TCRdb analysed the 5' RACE reads with MiXCR anew, one entry per CDR3 protein. The table shows about 1,500,000 distinct CDR3 sequences, with approximately 40% occurring only once. Germline V CDR1 and CDR2: MNHEY, SVGEGT. The CDR3 runs 15 residues. V shed 2 bases, J shed 11 bases, and the junction held 7 bases outside the gene matches. The sample providers were healthy Caucasian people from Russia, aged roughly 6 to 95. As concerns this clonotype: The antigen is not known.

Sequencing was carried out using blood. V is TRBV6-2 or TRBV6-3 and J is TRBJ2-5; 14 nucleotides match TRBD2. The TCR comes from a woman aged 18-29 years in good health. The CDR3 is CASSYPGTSGGEQYF. The CDR3, as DNA: TGTGCCAGCAGTTACCCCGGGACTAGCGGGGGTGAGCAGTACTTC.